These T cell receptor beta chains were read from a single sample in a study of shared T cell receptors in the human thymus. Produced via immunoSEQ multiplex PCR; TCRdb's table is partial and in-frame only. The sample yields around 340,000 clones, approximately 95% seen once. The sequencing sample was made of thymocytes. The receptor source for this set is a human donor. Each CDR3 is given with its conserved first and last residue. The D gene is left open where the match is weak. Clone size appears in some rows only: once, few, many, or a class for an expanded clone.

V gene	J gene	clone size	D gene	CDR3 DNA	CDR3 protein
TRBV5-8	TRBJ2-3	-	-	TGTGCCAGCAGCTTGCGGGTCAGACTCACAGATACGCAGTATTTT	CASSLRVRLTDTQYF
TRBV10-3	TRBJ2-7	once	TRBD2	TGTGCCATCAGGACACTAGCGGGAGGGCCGGGCGAGCAGTACTTC	CAIRTLAGGPGEQYF
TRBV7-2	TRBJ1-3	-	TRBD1	TGTGCCAGCAGCCCGCGTTGGGACAGGTCTGGAAACACCATATATTTT	CASSPRWDRSGNTIYF
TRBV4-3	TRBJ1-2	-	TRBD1	TGCGCCAGCAGCCAAGATCGCGCAGGGGGGAACTATGGCTACACCTTC	CASSQDRAGGNYGYTF
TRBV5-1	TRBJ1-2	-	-	TGCGCCAGCAGCTTCCCGGACGACCAGCTCACCTTC	CASSFPDDQLTF
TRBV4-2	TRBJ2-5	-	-	TGTGCCAGCAGCCAAGATAGGTCCTCCCAAGAGACCCAGTACTTC	CASSQDRSSQETQYF
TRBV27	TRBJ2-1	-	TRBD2	TGTGCCAGCAGTTCTTTGCCGGGGGCTAGCGGGAGTTTCTACAATGAGCAGTTCTTC	CASSSLPGASGSFYNEQFF
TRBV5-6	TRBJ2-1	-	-	TGTGCCAGCAGCTCTTACTGCTACAATGAGCAGTTCTTC	CASSSYCYNEQFF
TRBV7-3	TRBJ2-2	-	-	TGTGCCAGCAGCTTAATCCATTCGTTGGGGACCGGGGAGCTGTTTTTT	CASSLIHSLGTGELFF
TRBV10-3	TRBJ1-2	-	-	TGTGCCATCAGTGATCCCTACAGGGAGGTGGGCTACACCTTC	CAISDPYREVGYTF
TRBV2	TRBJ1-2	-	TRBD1	TGTGCCAGCATCCCGGCGGGTGCAGGGGGAAGTACTAACTATGGCTACACCTTC	CASIPAGAGGSTNYGYTF
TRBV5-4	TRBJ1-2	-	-	TGTGCCAGCCAACCTTCGCCTGCTAACTATGGCTACACCTTC	CASQPSPANYGYTF
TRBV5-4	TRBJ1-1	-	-	TGTGCCAGCAGCCTGAACACGGGGAACACTGAAGCTTTCTTT	CASSLNTGNTEAFF
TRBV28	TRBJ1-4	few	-	TGTGCCAGCGGTTCCCTCGGGGGAGGGTCTAATGAAAAACTGTTTTTT	CASGSLGGGSNEKLFF
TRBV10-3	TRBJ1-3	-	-	TGTGCGATCTGGGGGGACGGGGATACCTCTGGAAACACCATATATTTT	CAIWGDGDTSGNTIYF
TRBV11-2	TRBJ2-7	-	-	TGTGCCAGCAGCTTGGACGGATACGAGCAGTACTTC	CASSLDGYEQYF
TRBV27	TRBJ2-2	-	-	TGTGCCAGCAGTTTATCGGTTGAAAGGGTAACCGGGGAGCTGTTTTTT	CASSLSVERVTGELFF
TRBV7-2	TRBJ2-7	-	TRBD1	TGTGCCAGCAGCTTAGCTCCGGGACAGGATCTCACCTACGAGCAGTACTTC	CASSLAPGQDLTYEQYF
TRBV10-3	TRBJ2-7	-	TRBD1	TGTGCCATCAGTGGAAGGACAGGGGGCTACTACGAGCAGTACTTC	CAISGRTGGYYEQYF
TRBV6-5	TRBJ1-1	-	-	TGTGCCAGCAGTCGGGAGAACACTGAAGCTTTCTTT	CASSRENTEAFF
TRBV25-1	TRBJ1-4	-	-	TGTGCCAGCAGCTATAGAGGAATGGAAAAACTGTTTTTT	CASSYRGMEKLFF
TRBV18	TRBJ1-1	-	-	TGTGCCAGCTCACCGTCGGCAGGCCACAACACTGAAGCTTTCTTT	CASSPSAGHNTEAFF
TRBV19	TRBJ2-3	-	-	TGTGCCAGTAGGAGCCGGGACTTAACAGATACGCAGTATTTT	CASRSRDLTDTQYF
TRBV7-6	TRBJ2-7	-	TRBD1	TGTGCCAGCAGCTTAGCAGGGACAGGGGCTCCGTACGAGCAGTACTTC	CASSLAGTGAPYEQYF
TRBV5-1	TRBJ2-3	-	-	TGCGCCAGCAGCTTGGCTAGCGGCACAGATACGCAGTATTTT	CASSLASGTDTQYF
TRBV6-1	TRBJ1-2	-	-	TGTGCCAGCAGCCAGGGACTGACCTATGGCTACACCTTC	CASSQGLTYGYTF
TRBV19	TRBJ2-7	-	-	TGTGCCATCAGTAAGGGGAACTCCTACGAGCAGTACTTC	CAISKGNSYEQYF
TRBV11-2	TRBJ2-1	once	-	TGTGCCAGCAGCTTAGATCTGGTGACGGGAGTCGACAATGAGCAGTTCTTC	CASSLDLVTGVDNEQFF
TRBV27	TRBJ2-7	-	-	TGTGCCAGCAGTTTGAAAGGACTTACCTACGAGCAGTACTTC	CASSLKGLTYEQYF
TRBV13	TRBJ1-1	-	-	TGTGCCAGCAGCTGGCGACAGCCGCCCGAGAACACTGAAGCTTTCTTT	CASSWRQPPENTEAFF
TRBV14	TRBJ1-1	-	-	TGTGCCAGCAGCCACCCCCGCGGGCAGGGGCGGACTGAAGCTTTCTTT	CASSHPRGQGRTEAFF
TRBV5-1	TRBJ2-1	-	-	TGCGCCAGCAGCTTGCTCCACTATTACAATGAGCAGTTCTTC	CASSLLHYYNEQFF
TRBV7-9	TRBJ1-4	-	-	TGTGCCAGCAGCTTTCGGAGGGGGGAAAAACTGTTTTTT	CASSFRRGEKLFF